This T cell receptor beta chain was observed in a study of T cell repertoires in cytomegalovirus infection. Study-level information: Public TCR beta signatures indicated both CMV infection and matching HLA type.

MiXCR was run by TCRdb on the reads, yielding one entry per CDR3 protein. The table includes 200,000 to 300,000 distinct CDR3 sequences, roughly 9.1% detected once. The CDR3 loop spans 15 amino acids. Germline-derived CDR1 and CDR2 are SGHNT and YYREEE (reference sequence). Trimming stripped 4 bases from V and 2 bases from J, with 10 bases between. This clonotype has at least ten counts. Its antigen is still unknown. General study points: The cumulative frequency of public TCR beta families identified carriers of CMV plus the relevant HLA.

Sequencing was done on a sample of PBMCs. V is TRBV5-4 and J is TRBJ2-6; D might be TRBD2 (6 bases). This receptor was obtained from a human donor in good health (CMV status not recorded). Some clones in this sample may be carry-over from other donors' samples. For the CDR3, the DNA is TGTGCCAGCAGCAGAGAGCGGGCTGGGGCCAACGTCCTGACTTTC. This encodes CASSRERAGANVLTF. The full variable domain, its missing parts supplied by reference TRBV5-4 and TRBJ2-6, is ETGVTQSPTHLIKTRGQQVTLRCSSQSGHNTVSWYQQALGQGPQFIFQYYREEENGRGNFPPRFSGLQFPNYSSELNVNALELDDSALYLCASSRERAGANVLTFGAGSRLTVL.